This T cell receptor (beta chain) was retrieved from a study of blood T cells in healthy people across ages (dated by TCRdb to between 2015 and 2016). Context from the whole study: In model experiments, template switching captured about one uniquely barcoded TCR beta cDNA molecule for every two T cells. To track age-related changes in TCR beta repertoire diversity, the study relied on deep sequencing normalized with unique cDNA molecular identifiers. The donors were divided into four age groups: young (average around 16 years), middle-aged (roughly 42), aged (about 60) and long-lived (roughly 82). To avoid experimental bias, donors of different ages were distributed randomly across sequencing lanes. For two donors (one aged 18 to 30 and one aged 80 or older), the study analyzed two additional independent replicas of 1 million unique cDNA reads from the same blood draw. On the study overall, not on this receptor specifically: As age increased, observed TCR beta diversity per million T cells dropped in a roughly linear way, and a significant reduction was already evident by age around 41. The CMV infection status of donors was not known, potentially confounding age-related changes in expanded clonotypes. Compared with the aged group, the long-lived group had more naive CD4+ T cells, fewer expanded clones and increased TCR diversity, suggesting age selection. A strong correlation was found between observed TCR beta diversity and the percentage of naive T cells measured by flow cytometry. Estimates of total diversity based on one million sequenced T cells were regarded as lower bounds and as underestimates. Bulk unsorted PBMC profiling prevented conclusive comparison of naive and antigen-experienced compartments.

The sample holds a few counts of this clonotype. Its binding antigen is unknown. No quality values exist for individual bases; no much larger clone is one base distant. The donors were around 39 Caucasian individuals from Russia, aged 6 to 90 years, who were systemically healthy. Ten milliliters of peripheral blood were drawn from each donor into EDTA-treated Vacutainer tubes. PBMCs were isolated by Ficoll-Paque density-gradient centrifugation, with at least 6 million obtained per sample. Total RNA was extracted from PBMCs with Trizol reagent, with at least 6 micrograms obtained per sample. Naive CD45RAhigh/CD27high T cell percentages were measured by flow cytometry on a PBMC aliquot from every donor. The library was built by means of 5' RACE. Data came from an Illumina HiSeq 2500. A second PCR of about 6 to 12 cycles was performed with a sample-barcoded 5' primer and a J-beta primer mix. A template-switch 5' adaptor carrying 12 random nucleotides introduced a unique molecular identifier onto each TCR beta cDNA molecule. At least 3 million CDR3-containing paired-end reads were obtained from each sample. The Mint cDNA synthesis kit, primed by a TRBC-specific oligonucleotide, was used to synthesize first-strand cDNA from all RNA. Following uracil-DNA glycosylase treatment, all cDNA underwent a first 18-cycle PCR with the universal primers M1SS and BC2_uni_R. On the authors' methods: For normalization, 1 million high-quality reads, each with a distinct molecular identifier, were randomly selected from each sample. Reads with shared molecular identifiers were discarded instead of being binned into consensus sequences. MiTCR, with a Q25 quality threshold and the strictest error-elimination algorithm, was used for CDR3 identification, clonotype clustering and error correction. Lower-bound total TCR beta diversity was estimated with a nonparametric unseen species model using Euler transformation. TCRdb redid the processing of the public reads, applying fastp at Q25 and MiXCR, and retained in-frame beta chains. Rows are combined by CDR3 protein, so each entry shows the most common genes and DNA. It is TCRdb's table, rather than the study itself, that gives the V and J calls and clone size. The sample yields 650,000 to 900,000 distinct CDR3 sequences; under 80% were counted once. About a quarter of the sample lies in the top ten.

As encoded in the germline V gene, CDR1 is SGHTA while CDR2 is FQGNSA. Germline trimming: 5 bases from V, 0 bases from J; junction bases outside gene matches: 16. CDR3 length: 19 amino acids, cysteine to phenylalanine. Only the CDR3 region is kept as DNA, spanning 57 bases read in frame from base 1. This clonotype was sampled from a man aged 25 to 45 in good health. Sample: blood. The chain employs TRBV7-2 and TRBJ2-7, with TRBD1 matching 10 junction bases. CDR3 reads: CASSRDTWDRGFSSYEQYF. The DNA sequence is as follows: TGTGCCAGCAGCCGAGATACTTGGGACAGGGGCTTTAGCTCCTACGAGCAGTACTTC.